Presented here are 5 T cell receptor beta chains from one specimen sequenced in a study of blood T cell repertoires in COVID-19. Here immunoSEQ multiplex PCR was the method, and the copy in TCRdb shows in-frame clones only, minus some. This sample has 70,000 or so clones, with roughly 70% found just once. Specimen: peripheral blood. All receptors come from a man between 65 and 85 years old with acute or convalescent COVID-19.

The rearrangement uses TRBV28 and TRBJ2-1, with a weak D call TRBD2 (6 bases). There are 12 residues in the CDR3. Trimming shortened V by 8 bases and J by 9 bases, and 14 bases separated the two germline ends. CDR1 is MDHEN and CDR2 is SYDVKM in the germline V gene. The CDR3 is CASGGTVGEQFF. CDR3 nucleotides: TGTGCCAGCGGGGGGACGGTTGGTGAGCAGTTCTTC.

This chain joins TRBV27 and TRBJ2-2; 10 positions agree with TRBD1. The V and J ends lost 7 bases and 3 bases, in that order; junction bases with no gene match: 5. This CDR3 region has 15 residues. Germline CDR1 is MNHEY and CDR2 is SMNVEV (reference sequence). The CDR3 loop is CASNRDRGDTGELFF. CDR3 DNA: TGTGCCAGCAACAGGGACAGGGGAGACACCGGGGAGCTGTTTTTT.

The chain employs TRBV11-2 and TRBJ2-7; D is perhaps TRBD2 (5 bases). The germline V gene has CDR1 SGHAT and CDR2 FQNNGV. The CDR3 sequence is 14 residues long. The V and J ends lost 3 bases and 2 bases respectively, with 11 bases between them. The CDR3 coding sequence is TGTGCCAGCAGCTTTCAAGAGGGCGCCTACGAGCAGTACTTC. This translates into CASSFQEGAYEQYF.

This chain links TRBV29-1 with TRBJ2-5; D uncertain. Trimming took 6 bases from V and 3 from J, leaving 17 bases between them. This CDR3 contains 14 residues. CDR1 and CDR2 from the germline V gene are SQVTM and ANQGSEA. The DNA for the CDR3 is TGCAGCGTCAAAGGCCATCGAGGTGAAGAGACCCAGTACTTC. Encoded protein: CSVKGHRGEETQYF.

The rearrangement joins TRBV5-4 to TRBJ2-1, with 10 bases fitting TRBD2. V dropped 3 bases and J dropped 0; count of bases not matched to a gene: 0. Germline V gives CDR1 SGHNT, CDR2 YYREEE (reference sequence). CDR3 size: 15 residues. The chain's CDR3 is CASSSSGSSYNEQFF. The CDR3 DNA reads TGTGCCAGCAGCTCTAGCGGGAGCTCCTACAATGAGCAGTTCTTC.